Below are 25 T cell receptor beta chains sequenced from a single sample in a study of T cells after yellow fever vaccination. TCRdb reprocessed the 5' RACE reads via MiXCR and lists one record per CDR3 protein. The profile shows a few hundred thousand distinct CDR3 sequences, roughly 8.3% of them singletons. The source material was PBMCs, sampled roughly seven weeks after the first yellow fever vaccination. The receptors were sampled from a man aged 18 to 30 who received the YFV17D yellow fever vaccine.

The rearrangement uses TRBV4-1 and TRBJ1-1, with 10 nucleotides matching TRBD1. The CDR3 has 16 amino acids. V lost 0 bases, J lost 4 bases, and 5 bases stayed unmatched. CDR1 is MGHRA, CDR2 YSYEKL, per germline. Written as DNA, the CDR3 is TGCGCCAGCAGCCAAGAGACAGGGGGCGCCGGCACTGAAGCTTTCTTT. Residues: CASSQETGGAGTEAFF.

This clonotype was seen a handful of times. V gene TRBV19 combines with J gene TRBJ2-2, with TRBD2 matching 14 bases. V was clipped by 8 bases and J by 7 bases; unmatched bases: 6. Germline CDR1 is LNHDA and CDR2 is SQIVND (reference sequence). The CDR3 is 15 residues long. This CDR3 is CASLWTSGGHGELFF. The CDR3 nucleotides are TGTGCCAGTCTCTGGACTAGCGGGGGGCACGGGGAGCTGTTTTTT. The full variable domain, rest sourced from reference TRBV19 and TRBJ2-2, is DGGITQSPKYLFRKEGQNVTLSCEQNLNHDAMYWYRQDPGQGLRLIYYSQIVNDFQKGDIAEGYSVSREKKESFPLTVTSAQKNPTAFYLCASLWTSGGHGELFFGEGSRLTVL.

This clonotype was seen at least ten times. The chain is built from TRBV12-3 or TRBV12-4 and TRBJ2-3; 7 nucleotides align to TRBD2. The CDR3 sequence is 16 residues long. J was trimmed by 0 bases and V by 1 base; bases with no gene match: 4. The CDR3 loop is CASSLGRGGSTDTQYF. The CDR3 region has the DNA TGTGCCAGCAGTTTAGGACGCGGGGGTAGCACAGATACGCAGTATTTT.

This clonotype was seen a few times. This chain links TRBV29-1 with TRBJ1-3, with a weak D call TRBD1 (5 bases). V gave up 6 bases and J gave up 0 bases, with 15 bases separating them. Looked up from germline, CDR1 is SQVTM and CDR2 is ANQGSEA. This CDR3 is 15 amino acids long. The CDR3 nucleotides are TGCAGCGTCTGGTCCCTCCAGGGCTCTGGAAACACCATATATTTT. Translation gives CSVWSLQGSGNTIYF.

The table lists this clonotype with many counts. The chain combines TRBV12-3 or TRBV12-4 with TRBJ1-1, with no clear D. The CDR3 length is 14 residues. V shed 4 bases and J shed 0 bases, with 9 bases lying between them. The CDR3 sequence is CASSSRRMNTEAFF. DNA of the CDR3: TGTGCCAGCAGTTCTCGACGGATGAACACTGAAGCTTTCTTT.

The genes are TRBV5-4 and TRBJ2-7; 13 bases agree with TRBD2. Germline trimming cut 2 bases from V and 0 bases from J; bases unmatched to any gene: 2. CDR3 length: 16 residues. Per the germline V gene, CDR1 is SGHNT and CDR2 is YYREEE (reference sequence). The CDR3 loop reads CASSLTSGGASYEQYV. The CDR3 nucleotides read TGTGCCAGCAGCTTAACTAGCGGGGGGGCCTCCTACGAGCAGTACGTC.

This clonotype was counted only a few times. The chain couples TRBV20-1 to TRBJ2-7, with D perhaps matching TRBD1 (6 bases). Per the germline V gene, CDR1 is DFQATT and CDR2 is SNEGSKA (reference sequence). CDR3 length equals 14 residues. V was clipped by 5 bases and J by 5 bases, with 19 bases between them. The CDR3 coding sequence is TGCAGTGCTCTAAAGTCGGCAGGGGCCGACGAGCAGTACTTC. Translated, it gives CSALKSAGADEQYF.

The chain employs TRBV6-1 and TRBJ2-7, with 8 nucleotides matching TRBD1. The CDR3 extends over 16 amino acids. Unmatched junction bases numbered 14, after V lost 7 bases and J lost 3 bases. The germline gives CDR1 MNHNS, CDR2 SASEGT. The CDR3 is CASTRPGRQGLYEQYF. Written as DNA, the CDR3 is TGTGCCAGCACCCGACCAGGGAGACAGGGGCTCTACGAGCAGTACTTC.

Only a few counts were recorded for this clonotype. The chain uses TRBV7-9 and TRBJ2-1, with D tentatively TRBD1 or TRBD2 (5 bases each). The V gene's germline CDR1 is SEHNR and CDR2 FQNEAQ (reference sequence). The CDR3 sequence is 13 residues long. V gave up 4 bases and J gave up 10 bases, with 14 bases separating them. CDR3 DNA: TGTGCCAGCAGCTACGCCGGGGACCCCGAGCAGTTCTTC. Translated, it gives CASSYAGDPEQFF. Complete variable domain (other parts from reference TRBV7-9 and TRBJ2-1): DTGVSQNPRHKITKRGQNVTFRCDPISEHNRLYWYRQTLGQGPEFLTYFQNEAQLEKSRLLSDRFSAERPKGSFSTLEIQRTEQGDSAMYLCASSYAGDPEQFFGPGTRLTVL.

The chain links TRBV7-2 to TRBJ2-1; 12 bases align to TRBD1. The CDR3 extends over 21 amino acids. The junction had 24 bases not matched to a gene; V was cut back by 4 bases and J by 8 bases. CDR1 and CDR2 (germline): SGHTA, FQGNSA. CDR3 bases: TGTGCCAGCAGCTCCTCCGGAACCCTTGACGGGACAGGGGGCCCCTGGGATGAGCAGTTCTTC. It encodes CASSSSGTLDGTGGPWDEQFF.

The chain couples TRBV4-1 to TRBJ2-1; the D gene is possibly TRBD2 (5 bases). Trimming took off 4 bases at V and 0 bases at J, with 10 bases between the two ends. The CDR3 runs 15 residues. Looked up from germline, CDR1 is MGHRA and CDR2 is YSYEKL. In nucleotides, the CDR3 is TGCGCCAGCAGCCGCCTAGGGAGCTCCTACAATGAGCAGTTCTTC. Amino acid sequence: CASSRLGSSYNEQFF.

This clonotype was counted a few times. The J gene is TRBJ2-6, the V gene TRBV10-3; D gene ambiguous. Trimming left V 6 bases short and J 0 bases short, with 12 bases between. The CDR3 contains 16 residues. Germline values: CDR1 ENHRY, CDR2 SYGVKD. The CDR3 here is CAISSADRSGANVLTF. The DNA of the CDR3 is TGTGCCATCAGCTCCGCAGATCGCTCTGGGGCCAACGTCCTGACTTTC.

This clonotype was picked up a small number of times. The chain couples TRBV6-2 or TRBV6-3 to TRBJ2-1; 7 bases map to TRBD2. The germline gives CDR1 MNHEY, CDR2 SVGEGT. The CDR3 has 18 residues. The trim removed 0 bases at V and 0 bases at J, leaving 8 bases unmatched. This chain's CDR3 is CASSYSHGRGSSYNEQFF. CDR3 bases: TGTGCCAGCAGTTACTCGCACGGGCGGGGGAGCTCCTACAATGAGCAGTTCTTC.

There are many counts of this clonotype. The J gene is TRBJ1-6, the V gene TRBV5-1; D unclear. The germline gives CDR1 SGHRS, CDR2 YFSETQ. V lost 4 bases to trimming and J lost 0 bases, with 5 bases between them. The CDR3 covers 14 residues. For the CDR3, the DNA is TGCGCCAGCAGCATCAACTCCTATAATTCACCCCTCCACTTT. It translates to CASSINSYNSPLHF.

This clonotype was seen more than once but under ten times. The chain employs TRBV6-5 and TRBJ1-1; 7 nucleotides agree with TRBD1. In germline, CDR1 is MNHEY, CDR2 SVGAGI. This CDR3 has 16 amino acids. After removal of 1 base from V and 5 bases from J, the junction contained 10 bases not matched to a gene. The chain's CDR3 is CASSYWITGEGTEAFF. CDR3 bases: TGTGCCAGCAGTTACTGGATCACAGGGGAAGGGACTGAAGCTTTCTTT.

This clonotype turned up a few times. The chain is built from TRBV12-3 or TRBV12-4 and TRBJ1-5; D is unclear. The CDR3 is 15 residues long. V gave up 6 bases and J gave up 0 bases, with 12 bases separating them. CDR3 protein: CASRLGMISNQPQHF. The CDR3 coding sequence is TGTGCCAGCAGACTCGGGATGATTAGCAATCAGCCCCAGCATTTT.

This clonotype appeared many times. V gene TRBV5-1 combines with J gene TRBJ2-2, with 7 bases that match TRBD1. CDR3 length equals 14 residues. CDR1 is SGHRS, CDR2 YFSETQ, per germline. Trimming removed 4 bases from V and 5 bases from J; junction bases left unmatched: 5. The CDR3 sequence: CASSAQGWTGELFF. Here the CDR3 DNA reads TGCGCCAGCAGCGCACAGGGGTGGACCGGGGAGCTGTTTTTT.

As for this clonotype: No conserved phenylalanine or tryptophan ends this CDR3, so it is likely a read error. The rearrangement uses TRBV7-6 and TRBJ2-3, with D perhaps TRBD2 (6 bases). CDR3 length equals 14 residues. CDR1 SGHVS and CDR2 FNYEAQ come from the germline V gene. Trimming shortened V by 5 bases and J by 5 bases, and 14 bases separated the two germline ends. Here the CDR3 reads CASSATDYLDTQYS. CDR3 nucleotide sequence: TGTGCCAGCAGCGCCACGGACTACCTAGATACGCAGTATTCT.

This chain links TRBV7-2 with TRBJ2-5, with D perhaps TRBD1 (6 bases). Germline CDR1 and CDR2: SGHTA and FQGNSA. Deletions cut 2 bases from V and 5 bases from J, with 18 bases between. This CDR3 is 16 amino acids long. CDR3 amino acids: CASSLPLGAGWETQYF. CDR3 in DNA: TGTGCCAGCAGCTTACCCTTGGGGGCTGGATGGGAGACCCAGTACTTC.

This clonotype showed up just a few times. The V call is TRBV7-8, the J call TRBJ2-7; D may correspond to TRBD1 or TRBD2 (5 bases each). The CDR3 runs to 14 residues. Between the trimmed V and J ends, which lost 1 base and 2 bases, there was a span of 9 bases. From germline, CDR1 is SGHVS and CDR2 FQNEAQ. The CDR3 nucleotides are TGTGCCAGCAGCTTAGGGGACGGGGCCTACGAGCAGTACGTC. Translated, it gives CASSLGDGAYEQYV.

The CDR3 DNA reads as TGTGCCACCACGGACAGTCGTGGGGCCAACGTCCTGACTTTC. Residues: CATTDSRGANVLTF. The chain couples TRBV5-8 to TRBJ2-6; tentative D call: TRBD1 (6 bases). This CDR3 contains 14 residues. Germline CDR1 SGHTS, CDR2 YDEGEE. Trimming took off 9 bases at V and 3 bases at J, with 13 bases between the two ends.

The V call is TRBV20-1, the J call TRBJ2-6, with D perhaps matching TRBD1 or TRBD2 (5 bases each). Per the germline V gene, CDR1 is DFQATT and CDR2 is SNEGSKA (reference sequence). V was clipped by 1 base and J by 1 base, with 8 bases between them. The CDR3 runs to 15 residues. The CDR3: CSARVEGSGANVLTF. The CDR3 region has the DNA TGCAGTGCTAGAGTTGAGGGGTCTGGGGCCAACGTCCTGACTTTC.

This clonotype was observed many times. This rearrangement joins TRBV5-1 to TRBJ2-3; 8 positions match TRBD2. Losses at the gene ends were 2 bases for V and 5 bases for J; bases not matched to a gene: 16. CDR3 size: 18 residues. The V gene's germline CDR1 is SGHRS and CDR2 YFSETQ. CDR3 loop: CASSFRFIQRGHQDTQYF. CDR3 bases: TGCGCCAGCAGCTTTCGGTTTATCCAGCGGGGGCACCAAGATACGCAGTATTTT.

This sequence joins TRBV7-7 and TRBJ2-2, with 8 bases lining up with TRBD1. Per the germline V gene, CDR1 is SSHAT and CDR2 is FNYEAQ (reference sequence). V was clipped by 5 bases and J by 6 bases; unmatched bases: 11. The CDR3 totals 16 residues. The CDR3 protein is CASSPNQPGGPGELFF. The CDR3 bases are TGTGCCAGCAGCCCTAACCAGCCAGGGGGCCCCGGGGAGCTGTTTTTT.

In its sample, this clonotype was seen a few times. V is TRBV14 and J is TRBJ2-6; no firm D call. This CDR3 is built from 17 residues. CDR1 and CDR2 from the germline V gene are SGHDN and FVKESK. The V end was cut by 1 base, the J end by 0 bases, with 10 bases between. The CDR3 sequence: CASSQAFASSGANVLTF. As DNA, the CDR3 is TGTGCCAGCAGCCAAGCGTTTGCGAGCTCTGGGGCCAACGTCCTGACTTTC. The full variable domain, completed using reference TRBV14 and TRBJ2-6, is EAGVTQFPSHSVIEKGQTVTLRCDPISGHDNLYWYRRVMGKEIKFLLHFVKESKQDESGMPNNRFLAERTGGTYSTLKVQPAELEDSGVYFCASSQAFASSGANVLTFGAGSRLTVL.